The T cell receptor (beta chain) under discussion was sequenced for a study of blood T cell repertoires in COVID-19. The wider study: Nucleic acid was either cDNA or gDNA, and it came from T cells, B-cell-depleted T cells, or PBMCs.

Authors' analysis steps: For nucleated cells, counts were estimated from reference gene primer amplification. The data were produced by immunoSEQ multiplex PCR, yet TCRdb's version contains in-frame clones alone and is incomplete. That table gives V, J and clone size, and the DNA gave D and trimming. Of about 140,000 clones listed, 65% to 90% are singletons. With 1 base clipped from V and 3 bases from J, the junction kept 6 bases outside the gene matches. From germline, CDR1 is SGHVS and CDR2 FQNEAQ. The CDR3 loop spans 16 amino acids. This clone appeared a single time. The V call is TRBV7-8, the J call TRBJ2-3; 8 nucleotides agree with TRBD1. The TCR originated in a man in his fifties or sixties with active or convalescent COVID-19. The sequencing input was peripheral blood. The CDR3, as DNA: TGTGCCAGCAGCTTAGTATCAGGGGGCCGAACAGATACGCAGTATTTT. Translating it yields CASSLVSGGRTDTQYF.